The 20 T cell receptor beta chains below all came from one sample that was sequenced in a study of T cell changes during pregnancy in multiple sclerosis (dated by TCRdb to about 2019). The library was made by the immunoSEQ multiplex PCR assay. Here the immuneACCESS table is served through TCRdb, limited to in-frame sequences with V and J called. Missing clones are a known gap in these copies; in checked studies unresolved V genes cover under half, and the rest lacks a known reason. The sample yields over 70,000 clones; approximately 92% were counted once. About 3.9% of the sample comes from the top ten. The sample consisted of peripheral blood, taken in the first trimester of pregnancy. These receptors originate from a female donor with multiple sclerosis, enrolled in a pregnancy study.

CDR3 sequence reads: CASSQLSAGSGTDTQYF. The CDR3 region has the DNA TGCGCCAGCAGCCAATTATCAGCGGGCTCTGGCACAGATACGCAGTATTTT. The rearrangement uses TRBV5-1 and TRBJ2-3, with D possibly TRBD2 on 6 matching bases. Germline V gene sequence: CDR1 SGHRS, CDR2 YFSETQ. This CDR3 has 17 amino acids. Between the trimmed V and J ends, which lost 4 bases and 1 base, there was a span of 19 bases.

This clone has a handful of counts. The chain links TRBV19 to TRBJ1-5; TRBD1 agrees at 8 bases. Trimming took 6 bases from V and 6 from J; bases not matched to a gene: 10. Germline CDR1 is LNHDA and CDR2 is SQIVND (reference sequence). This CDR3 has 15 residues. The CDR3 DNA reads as TGTGCCAGTAGCGGGCAGGGGGCACGGGGTCAGCCCCAGCATTTT. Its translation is CASSGQGARGQPQHF.

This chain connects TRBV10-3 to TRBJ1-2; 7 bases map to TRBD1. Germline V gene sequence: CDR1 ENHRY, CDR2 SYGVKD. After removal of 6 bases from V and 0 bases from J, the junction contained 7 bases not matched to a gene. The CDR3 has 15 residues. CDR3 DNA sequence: TGTGCCATCAGAAACAGGGGAAGCTCTAACTATGGCTACACCTTC. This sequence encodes CAIRNRGSSNYGYTF.

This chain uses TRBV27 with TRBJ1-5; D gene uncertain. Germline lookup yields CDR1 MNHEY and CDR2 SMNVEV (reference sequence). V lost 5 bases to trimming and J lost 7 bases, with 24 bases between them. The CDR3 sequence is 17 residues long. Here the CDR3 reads CASSEVAGGSPGQPQHF. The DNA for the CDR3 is TGTGCCAGCAGTGAGGTTGCCGGTGGTTCCCCTGGACAGCCCCAGCATTTT.

CDR3: CASSRTGTTDTQYF. The DNA for the CDR3 is TGTGCCAGCAGCCGGACAGGGACGACAGATACGCAGTATTTT. The chain links TRBV7-3 to TRBJ2-3; 8 nucleotides match TRBD1. V shed 5 bases, J shed 3 bases, and the junction held 4 bases outside the gene matches. The CDR3 sequence is 14 residues long. The germline V gene encodes CDR1 SGHTA and CDR2 FQGTGA.

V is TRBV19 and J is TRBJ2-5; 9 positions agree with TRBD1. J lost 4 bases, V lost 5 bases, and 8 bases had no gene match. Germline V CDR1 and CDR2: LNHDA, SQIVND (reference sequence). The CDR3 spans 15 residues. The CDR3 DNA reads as TGTGCCAGTAGTCCTACGGGACAGGGCGGAGAGACCCAGTACTTC. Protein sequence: CASSPTGQGGETQYF.

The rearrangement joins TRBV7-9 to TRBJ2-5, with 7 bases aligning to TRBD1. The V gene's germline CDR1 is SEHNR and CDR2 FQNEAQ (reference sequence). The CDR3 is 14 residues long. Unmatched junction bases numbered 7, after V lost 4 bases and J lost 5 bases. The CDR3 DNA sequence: TGTGCCAGCAGCTCAGCGACAGGGAAGGAGACCCAGTACTTC. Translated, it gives CASSSATGKETQYF.

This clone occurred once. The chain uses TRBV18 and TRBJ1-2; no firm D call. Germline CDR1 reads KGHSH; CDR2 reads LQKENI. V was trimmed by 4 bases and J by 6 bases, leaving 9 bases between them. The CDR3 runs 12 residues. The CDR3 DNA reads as TGTGCCAGCTCACGCCGGAGTCATGGCTACACCTTC. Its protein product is CASSRRSHGYTF.

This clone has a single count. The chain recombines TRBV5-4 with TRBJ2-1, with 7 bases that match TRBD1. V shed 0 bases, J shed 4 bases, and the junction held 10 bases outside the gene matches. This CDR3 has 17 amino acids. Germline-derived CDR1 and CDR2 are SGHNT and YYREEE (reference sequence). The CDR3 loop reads CASSLAQTGPGYNEQFF. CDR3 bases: TGTGCCAGCAGCTTGGCACAGACAGGGCCTGGGTACAATGAGCAGTTCTTC. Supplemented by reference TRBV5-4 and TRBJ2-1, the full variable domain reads ETGVTQSPTHLIKTRGQQVTLRCSSQSGHNTVSWYQQALGQGPQFIFQYYREEENGRGNFPPRFSGLQFPNYSSELNVNALELDDSALYLCASSLAQTGPGYNEQFFGPGTRLTVL.

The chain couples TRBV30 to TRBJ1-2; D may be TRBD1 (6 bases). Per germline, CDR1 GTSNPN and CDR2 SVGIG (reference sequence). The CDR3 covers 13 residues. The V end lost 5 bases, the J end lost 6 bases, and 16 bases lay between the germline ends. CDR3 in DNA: TGTGCCTGGGGACAGCGAGTGATTGATGGCTACACCTTC. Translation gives CAWGQRVIDGYTF.

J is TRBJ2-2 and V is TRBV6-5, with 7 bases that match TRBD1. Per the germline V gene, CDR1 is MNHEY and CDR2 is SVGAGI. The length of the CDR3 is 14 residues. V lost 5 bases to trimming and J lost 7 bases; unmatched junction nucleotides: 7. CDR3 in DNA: TGTGCCAGCAGTCGACAGGGTTCGTTCGGGGAGCTGTTTTTT. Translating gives CASSRQGSFGELFF.

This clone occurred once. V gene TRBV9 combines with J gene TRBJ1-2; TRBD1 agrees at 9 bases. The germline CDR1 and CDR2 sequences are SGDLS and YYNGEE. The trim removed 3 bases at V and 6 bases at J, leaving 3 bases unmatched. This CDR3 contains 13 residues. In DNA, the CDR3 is TGTGCCAGCAGCGACGGACAGGGGAATGGCTACACCTTC. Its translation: CASSDGQGNGYTF.

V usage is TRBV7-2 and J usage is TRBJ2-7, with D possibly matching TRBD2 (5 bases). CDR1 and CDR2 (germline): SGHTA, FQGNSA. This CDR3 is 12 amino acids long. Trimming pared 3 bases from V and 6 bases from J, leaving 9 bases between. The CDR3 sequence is CASSLRASEQYF. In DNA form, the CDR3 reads TGTGCCAGCAGCTTGCGGGCTAGCGAGCAGTACTTC.

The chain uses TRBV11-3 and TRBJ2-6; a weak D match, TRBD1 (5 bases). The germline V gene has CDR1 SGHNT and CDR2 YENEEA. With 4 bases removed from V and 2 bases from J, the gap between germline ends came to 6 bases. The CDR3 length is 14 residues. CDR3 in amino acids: CASSSGTGANVLTF. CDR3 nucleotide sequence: TGTGCCAGCAGCTCAGGGACTGGGGCCAACGTCCTGACTTTC.

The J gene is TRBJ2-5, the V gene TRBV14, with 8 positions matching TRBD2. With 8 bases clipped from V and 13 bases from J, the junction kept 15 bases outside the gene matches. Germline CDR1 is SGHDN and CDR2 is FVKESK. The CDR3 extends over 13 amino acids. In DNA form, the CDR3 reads TGTGCCAGCGGAACGGGGAGAAGCGGGGGACGGTACTTC. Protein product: CASGTGRSGGRYF.

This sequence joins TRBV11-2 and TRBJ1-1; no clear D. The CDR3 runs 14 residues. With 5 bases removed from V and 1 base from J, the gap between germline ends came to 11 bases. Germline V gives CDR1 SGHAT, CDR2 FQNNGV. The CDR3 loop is CASSPGGPNTEAFF. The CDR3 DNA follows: TGTGCCAGCAGCCCCGGCGGGCCGAACACTGAAGCTTTCTTT.

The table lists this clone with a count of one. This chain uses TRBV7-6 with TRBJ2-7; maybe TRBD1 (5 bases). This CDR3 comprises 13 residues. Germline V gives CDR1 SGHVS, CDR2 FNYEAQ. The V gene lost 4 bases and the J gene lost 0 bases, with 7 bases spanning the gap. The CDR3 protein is CASSSTGSYEQYF. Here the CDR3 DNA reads TGTGCCAGCAGCTCTACAGGCTCCTACGAGCAGTACTTC.

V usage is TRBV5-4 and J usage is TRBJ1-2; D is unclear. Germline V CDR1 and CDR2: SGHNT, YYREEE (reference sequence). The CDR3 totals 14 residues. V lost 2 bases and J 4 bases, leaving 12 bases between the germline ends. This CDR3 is CASSFTQSRYGYTF. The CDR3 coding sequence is TGTGCCAGCAGCTTTACACAGAGCCGCTATGGCTACACCTTC. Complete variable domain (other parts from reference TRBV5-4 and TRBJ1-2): ETGVTQSPTHLIKTRGQQVTLRCSSQSGHNTVSWYQQALGQGPQFIFQYYREEENGRGNFPPRFSGLQFPNYSSELNVNALELDDSALYLCASSFTQSRYGYTFGSGTRLTVV.

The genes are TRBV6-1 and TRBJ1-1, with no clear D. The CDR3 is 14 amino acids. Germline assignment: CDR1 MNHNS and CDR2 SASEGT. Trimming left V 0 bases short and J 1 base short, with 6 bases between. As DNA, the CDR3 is TGTGCCAGCAGTGAAGCCACGGGGAACACTGAAGCTTTCTTT. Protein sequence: CASSEATGNTEAFF.

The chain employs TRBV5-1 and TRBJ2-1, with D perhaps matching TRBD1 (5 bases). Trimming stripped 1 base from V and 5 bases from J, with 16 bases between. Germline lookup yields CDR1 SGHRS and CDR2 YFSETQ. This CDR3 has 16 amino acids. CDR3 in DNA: TGCGCCAGCAGCTTGTCCCCAGGGCAAAGAAACAATGAGCAGTTCTTC. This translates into CASSLSPGQRNNEQFF.